This TCR beta chain was captured in a study of blood T cell repertoires in COVID-19. Germline V gene lookup returns CDR1 SGHAT and CDR2 FQDESV (reference sequence). V dropped 5 bases and J dropped 7; count of bases not matched to a gene: 10. This CDR3 has 14 residues. Original data processing: Amplified reference gene primers provided the basis for estimating nucleated cell counts. Assay used: immunoSEQ multiplex PCR; TCRdb lists only in-frame clones, some missing. That table supplies the V and J calls and clone size; D and trimming were determined from the DNA. Counted here are about 250,000 clones, 65% to 85% occurring once; the ten biggest clones make up roughly 4%.

What was sequenced was peripheral blood. The chain links TRBV11-1 to TRBJ2-7; 8 nucleotides line up with TRBD1. The source of this sequence is a woman aged 40 to 50 with active or convalescent COVID-19. CDR3 sequence reads: CASSRTGNLREQYF. The CDR3, as DNA: TGTGCCAGCAGCCGGACAGGGAATCTACGGGAGCAGTACTTC.